This entry concerns a single TCR beta chain. These data originate in a study of cytomegalovirus exposure and HLA in healthy donors. Clones were read by immunoSEQ multiplex PCR, and TCRdb kept only the in-frame ones, dropping some. The sample has approximately 110,000 clones; just under 95% are singletons. CDR3 length: 13 amino acids. V lost 8 bases, J lost 4 bases, and 7 bases stayed unmatched. Germline CDR1 MDHEN, CDR2 SYDVKM. The sequencing input was PBMCs. The clonotype comes from a woman younger than 35 in good health and CMV-seronegative. The rearrangement links TRBV28 to TRBJ1-2; 7 bases fit TRBD1. CDR3 sequence (DNA): TGTGCCAGCGACCGACAGGGTGGCTATGGCTACACCTTC. Protein product: CASDRQGGYGYTF.